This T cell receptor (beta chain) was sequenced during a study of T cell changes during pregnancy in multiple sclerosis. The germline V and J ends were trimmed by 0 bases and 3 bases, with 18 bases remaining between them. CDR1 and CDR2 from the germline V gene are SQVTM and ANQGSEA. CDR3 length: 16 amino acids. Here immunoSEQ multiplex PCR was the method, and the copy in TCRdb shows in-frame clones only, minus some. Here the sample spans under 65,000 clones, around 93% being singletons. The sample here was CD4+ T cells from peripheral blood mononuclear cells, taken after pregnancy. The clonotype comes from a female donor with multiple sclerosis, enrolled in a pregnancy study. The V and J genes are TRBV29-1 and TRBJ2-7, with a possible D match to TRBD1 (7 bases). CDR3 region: CSVEDQKRQGGYEQYF. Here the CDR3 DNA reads TGCAGCGTTGAAGATCAGAAGAGACAGGGAGGCTACGAGCAGTACTTC.